Listed here are 29 T cell receptor beta chains from one sample, sequenced in a study of blood T cell repertoires in COVID-19. Profiling relied on immunoSEQ multiplex PCR, and the TCRdb table lists in-frame clones only, not all of them. The table has some 350,000 clones, more than 75% seen once; the top ten hold roughly 3%. Sequencing was done on a sample of peripheral blood. These receptors were obtained from a woman between 18 and 29 years old who had recovered from COVID-19.

For the CDR3, the DNA is TGTGCCACCAGTGACGGGGTGGGTACTTCTAGCACAGATACGCAGTATTTT. Translated: CATSDGVGTSSTDTQYF. The chain couples TRBV24-1 to TRBJ2-3; D possibly corresponds to TRBD2 (5 bases). Trimming pared 4 bases from V and 0 bases from J, leaving 16 bases between. This CDR3 region has 17 residues. CDR1 KGHDR and CDR2 SFDVKD come from the germline V gene.

This rearrangement joins TRBV10-2 to TRBJ2-7, with 9 bases that match TRBD2. CDR1 is WSHSY, CDR2 SAAADI, per germline. V was pared by 0 bases and J by 7 bases, with 10 bases of the junction left unmatched. The CDR3 contains 16 residues. The CDR3 bases are TGCGCCAGCAGTGAGTCAAGGGTAGCGGGAGCGGGGGAGCAGTACGTC. It translates to CASSESRVAGAGEQYV.

The CDR3 protein is CASSYLTGDRNTEAFF. Written as DNA, the CDR3 is TGTGCCAGCAGTTATCTAACCGGGGACAGAAACACTGAAGCTTTCTTT. The chain joins TRBV6-5 to TRBJ1-1, with 7 bases aligning to TRBD1. Per the germline V gene, CDR1 is MNHEY and CDR2 is SVGAGI. CDR3 length: 16 amino acids. The V gene end was trimmed by 3 bases and the J gene end by 2 bases; junction bases not matched to a gene: 9.

This chain links TRBV4-3 with TRBJ2-1, with no clear D. The V end was cut by 1 base, the J end by 4 bases, with 8 bases between. Germline V lookup: CDR1 LGHNA, CDR2 YSLEER. This CDR3 spans 14 amino acids. DNA for the CDR3: TGCGCCAGCAGCCAAGGCCTCGGGTACAATGAGCAGTTCTTC. Its translation is CASSQGLGYNEQFF.

The gene calls are TRBV7-9 and TRBJ1-4; D gene ambiguous. Trimming stripped 1 base from V and 5 bases from J, with 8 bases between. The CDR3 has 14 amino acids. The germline gives CDR1 SEHNR, CDR2 FQNEAQ (reference sequence). The CDR3 protein is CASSLVGENEKLFF. DNA of the CDR3: TGTGCCAGCAGCTTAGTTGGGGAGAATGAAAAACTGTTTTTT.

The CDR3 DNA sequence: TGCGCCAGCAGTGCCGGGACTAGCGCGTACAATGAGCAGTTCTTC. It yields the protein CASSAGTSAYNEQFF. This chain connects TRBV10-2 to TRBJ2-1, with TRBD2 matching over 10 bases. V was pared by 4 bases and J by 4 bases, with 4 bases of the junction left unmatched. The CDR3 has 15 residues. Per germline, CDR1 WSHSY and CDR2 SAAADI.

The chain is built from TRBV6-5 and TRBJ1-1; the D gene is possibly TRBD1 (6 bases). Trimming stripped 6 bases from V and 1 base from J, with 9 bases between. The CDR3 sequence is 13 residues long. Germline loops: CDR1 MNHEY, CDR2 SVGAGI. This chain's CDR3 is CASSLTGNTEAFF. The CDR3 DNA is TGTGCCAGCAGCCTGACAGGGAACACTGAAGCTTTCTTT.

The genes are TRBV27 and TRBJ1-2, with 8 bases matching TRBD1. CDR3 length: 16 amino acids. CDR1 is MNHEY, CDR2 SMNVEV, per germline (reference sequence). V dropped 5 bases and J dropped 8; count of bases not matched to a gene: 16. In DNA, the CDR3 is TGTGCCAGCAGTCCCCTCCCAGAGGGCAGGGGGCGAGGCTACACCTTC. Translating gives CASSPLPEGRGRGYTF.

The chain carries TRBV7-8 and TRBJ1-3; perhaps TRBD1 as D (5 bases). The CDR3 has 16 amino acids. Trimming took 4 bases from V and 0 from J, leaving 13 bases between them. The germline gives CDR1 SGHVS, CDR2 FQNEAQ. This CDR3 reads CASSSTRVYSGNTIYF. CDR3 bases: TGTGCCAGCAGCTCGACCAGGGTTTACTCTGGAAACACCATATATTTT.

The rearrangement joins TRBV7-9 to TRBJ2-5; D remains ambiguous. The CDR3 runs 14 residues. Per the germline V gene, CDR1 is SEHNR and CDR2 is FQNEAQ (reference sequence). Trimming left V 5 bases short and J 7 bases short, with 17 bases between. The CDR3 here is CASSLSINALTQYF. The DNA for the CDR3 is TGTGCCAGCAGCCTTAGTATCAACGCACTGACCCAGTACTTC.

The chain couples TRBV7-9 to TRBJ2-2; D perhaps matches TRBD2 (5 bases). Germline CDR1 reads SEHNR; CDR2 reads FQNEAQ (reference sequence). Between the trimmed V and J ends, which lost 3 bases and 8 bases, there was a span of 10 bases. This CDR3 has 13 residues. The CDR3 is CASSFDGNGELFF. The DNA for the CDR3 is TGTGCCAGCAGCTTCGACGGGAATGGGGAGCTGTTTTTT.

This chain connects TRBV7-2 to TRBJ2-1; 11 bases are a match to TRBD2. The CDR3 contains 16 residues. V gave up 1 base and J gave up 5 bases; unmatched junction bases: 4. Germline V gene data show CDR1 as SGHTA and CDR2 as FQGNSA. This chain's CDR3 is CASSLGGLAANNEQFF. In DNA form, the CDR3 reads TGTGCCAGCAGCTTAGGGGGACTAGCGGCTAACAATGAGCAGTTCTTC.

The gene calls are TRBV6-5 and TRBJ2-2, with 7 bases fitting TRBD2. This CDR3 contains 15 residues. The germline V gene has CDR1 MNHEY and CDR2 SVGAGI. The J segment lost 0 bases and the V segment lost 4 bases, leaving 2 bases of the junction unmatched. In nucleotides, the CDR3 is TGTGCCAGCAGTTCGGGACTAACGAACACCGGGGAGCTGTTTTTT. Translation gives CASSSGLTNTGELFF.

The CDR3 spells CASSADRAGGELFF. The CDR3 region has the DNA TGTGCCAGCAGTGCCGACAGGGCGGGCGGGGAGCTGTTTTTT. The rearrangement uses TRBV28 and TRBJ2-2; 7 nucleotides match TRBD1. The CDR3 covers 14 residues. Germline V gene sequence: CDR1 MDHEN, CDR2 SYDVKM. V dropped 5 bases and J dropped 7; count of bases not matched to a gene: 7.

The rearrangement joins TRBV19 to TRBJ2-7; TRBD2 is a possible D gene (5 bases). Germline V gene sequence: CDR1 LNHDA, CDR2 SQIVND (reference sequence). With 1 base removed from V and 5 bases from J, the gap between germline ends came to 12 bases. This CDR3 is 14 amino acids long. The CDR3 DNA follows: TGTGCCAGTAGTATAGGAGGGCCACCCCACGAGCAGTACGTC. It translates to CASSIGGPPHEQYV.

V usage is TRBV6-5 and J usage is TRBJ1-6, with D tentatively TRBD1 (6 bases). Deletions cut 9 bases from V and 7 bases from J, with 16 bases between. Germline CDR1 and CDR2: MNHEY and SVGAGI. This CDR3 has 14 residues. The CDR3 region is CARRVGGRNSPLHF. The CDR3 DNA follows: TGTGCCAGACGAGTCGGGGGGCGCAATTCACCCCTCCACTTT.

The chain uses TRBV24-1 and TRBJ2-7, with 11 bases aligning to TRBD1. CDR3 size: 16 residues. Losses at the gene ends were 3 bases for V and 3 bases for J; bases not matched to a gene: 6. The germline V gene has CDR1 KGHDR and CDR2 SFDVKD. CDR3 amino acids: CATSDGTGTGGYEQYV. The CDR3 bases are TGTGCCACCAGTGATGGAACCGGGACAGGGGGCTACGAGCAGTACGTC.

V and J are TRBV6-6 and TRBJ2-1; 7 bases fit TRBD1. Germline assignment: CDR1 MNHNY and CDR2 SVGAGI (reference sequence). The CDR3 loop spans 14 amino acids. V trimming: 5 bases; J trimming: 3 bases; junction bases outside the gene matches: 4. CDR3 sequence (DNA): TGTGCCAGCAGTAACCGGGACAGCTACAATGAGCAGTTCTTC. It translates to CASSNRDSYNEQFF.

V gene TRBV3-1 (or the pseudogene TRBV3-2) combines with J gene TRBJ2-2, with unresolved D. V lost 1 base, J lost 4 bases, and 7 bases lay in between. Germline CDR1 LGHDT, CDR2 YNNKEL (reference sequence). The CDR3 is made up of 14 amino acids. CDR3 nucleotide sequence: TGTGCCAGCAGCCAAGGTACTCCCACCGGGGAGCTGTTTTTT. Its translation is CASSQGTPTGELFF.

The chain has TRBV19 and TRBJ2-2; 7 bases line up with TRBD1. Per the germline V gene, CDR1 is LNHDA and CDR2 is SQIVND (reference sequence). With 5 bases clipped from V and 5 bases from J, the junction kept 8 bases outside the gene matches. The CDR3 sequence is 15 residues long. As DNA, the CDR3 is TGTGCCAGTAGTCCACGGGACAGCGCGACCGGGGAGCTGTTTTTT. The encoded protein is CASSPRDSATGELFF.

The chain joins TRBV12-5 to TRBJ2-1; perhaps TRBD1 as D (7 bases). The CDR3 sequence is 12 residues long. The V end lost 5 bases, the J end lost 6 bases, and 8 bases lay between the germline ends. Germline V gene sequence: CDR1 LGHNT, CDR2 FRNRAP. The chain's CDR3 is CASGQGGNEQFF. The CDR3 nucleotides read TGTGCTAGTGGTCAGGGGGGCAATGAGCAGTTCTTC.

The rearrangement links TRBV6-8 to TRBJ2-7; 8 bases are a match to TRBD2. After removal of 0 bases from V and 3 bases from J, the junction contained 19 bases not matched to a gene. The germline gives CDR1 MNHGY, CDR2 SAAAGT. The CDR3 has 20 residues. CDR3 bases: TGTGCCAGCAGTTACTCGATGAACGCGGGAGGACTGTCATATCACTACGAGCAGTACGTC. Protein product: CASSYSMNAGGLSYHYEQYV.

This chain uses TRBV7-8 with TRBJ2-5, with a tentative D call TRBD1 (7 bases). V lost 5 bases and J lost 5, with 15 bases in between. Germline V gene data show CDR1 as SGHVS and CDR2 as FQNEAQ. The CDR3 totals 14 residues. CDR3 loop: CASSPGGGRETQYF. The CDR3 region has the DNA TGTGCCAGCAGCCCAGGGGGAGGTAGGGAGACCCAGTACTTC. Full variable domain (rest looked up from reference TRBV7-8 and TRBJ2-5): GAGVSQSPRYKVAKRGQDVALRCDPISGHVSLFWYQQALGQGPEFLTYFQNEAQLDKSGLPSDRFFAERPEGSVSTLKIQRTQQEDSAVYLCASSPGGGRETQYFGPGTRLLVL.

As to this clone: Different DNA sequences within this sample yield the same CDR3. This chain links TRBV2 with TRBJ2-3; 9 bases align to TRBD2. The trim removed 2 bases at V and 0 bases at J, leaving 6 bases unmatched. There are 17 residues in the CDR3. Germline CDR1 SNHLY, CDR2 FYNNEI. DNA of the CDR3: TGTGCCAGCAGTGAAAGGTTAGCGGGAGACAGCACAGATACGCAGTATTTT. Protein product: CASSERLAGDSTDTQYF.

The chain employs TRBV27 and TRBJ2-5; 11 bases line up with TRBD2. The CDR3 contains 16 residues. CDR1 and CDR2 (germline): MNHEY, SMNVEV (reference sequence). With 8 bases clipped from V and 5 bases from J, the junction kept 13 bases outside the gene matches. CDR3 nucleotides: TGTGCCAGCGCTTCCGGGACTAGCGGAAGATGGGAGACCCAGTACTTC. The encoded protein is CASASGTSGRWETQYF.

The V gene is TRBV19, the J gene TRBJ2-6; 7 positions match TRBD1. The CDR3 contains 17 residues. Germline V gene sequence: CDR1 LNHDA, CDR2 SQIVND (reference sequence). The junction had 6 bases not matched to a gene; V was cut back by 4 bases and J by 0 bases. The CDR3 loop is CASSTRGQHSGANVLTF. The CDR3, as DNA: TGTGCCAGTAGTACCCGGGGACAGCACTCTGGGGCCAACGTCCTGACTTTC.

This chain uses TRBV30 with TRBJ2-1; maybe TRBD2 (6 bases). V was clipped by 0 bases and J by 14 bases, with 17 bases between them. Germline lookup yields CDR1 GTSNPN and CDR2 SVGIG (reference sequence). The CDR3 contains 13 residues. The CDR3 sequence is CAWSVRVWDSEFF. The CDR3 DNA reads as TGTGCCTGGAGTGTAAGGGTGTGGGACTCGGAGTTCTTC.

The chain uses TRBV28 and TRBJ2-2; 7 nucleotides line up with TRBD1. This CDR3 spans 14 amino acids. Germline V gene sequence: CDR1 MDHEN, CDR2 SYDVKM. V shed 2 bases and J 5 bases; nucleotides not matched to a gene: 2. The CDR3 sequence is CASSLTGVTGELFF. CDR3 sequence (DNA): TGTGCCAGCAGTTTAACAGGGGTGACCGGGGAGCTGTTTTTT.

This clone showed up just once. The chain uses TRBV5-8 and TRBJ2-3; no definite D call. Germline V lookup: CDR1 SGHTS, CDR2 YDEGEE. This CDR3 is built from 13 residues. The V end lost 0 bases, the J end lost 4 bases, and 6 bases lay between the germline ends. The CDR3 reads CASSLEPADTQYF. The CDR3 DNA sequence: TGTGCCAGCAGCTTGGAGCCCGCAGATACGCAGTATTTT.